This T cell receptor beta chain was observed in a study of blood T cell repertoires in COVID-19 (dated by TCRdb to 2018 to 2021). General notes on the study: Samples covering the acute and convalescent phases of COVID-19 were provided by collaborators in the United States, Italy and Spain. Deeply sampled blood TCRbeta repertoires from subjects exposed to, actively infected with, or recovered from COVID-19 were included in the dataset. A de-identified subject ID, COVID-19 status, age in years and sex were almost always included in the sample metadata. The repertoires were released in a freely available public database intended as a resource for research on the immune response to SARS-CoV-2. Samples were obtained from the ongoing ImmuneRACE study (first 160 participants) and from over 1,000 subjects provided by 6 global collaborators. The prospective study material was composed of cDNA or gDNA derived from T cells, B-cell-depleted T cells, or PBMCs. HLA class I and class II types, where available, came from metadata supplied by the sample provider rather than from assay-based typing.

TCRbeta CDR3 regions were amplified from genomic DNA by means of the immunoSEQ Assay, a bias-controlled multiplex PCR. Per the original workflow: Nucleated cell counts per sample were estimated from amplification of reference gene primers within the assay. To quantify the absolute abundance of each unique TCRbeta CDR3 rearrangement, sequence reads were collapsed and filtered. For each sample, productive Simpson clonality was calculated as the square root of Simpson's diversity index over productive rearrangements. As stored in TCRdb, this immuneACCESS dataset retains in-frame rearrangements with V and J assigned. A fraction of the clones does not appear; measured against another copy, unresolved V genes explain less than half of the discrepancy, and the remainder lacks a known reason. For V, J and clone size, that table is used; D and trimming come from the DNA. The sample table contains some 400,000 clones; only one count was recorded for approximately 92% of them. The top ten hold roughly 1.1% of the sample.

This clone was observed once. The specificity of this receptor is unknown. Base quality data are lacking; no much larger clone is found one base away. Results and caveats for the whole study, not just this receptor: Clinical and demographic metadata were provided uncurated, with the amount varying by source and participant.

Reading the germline V gene (reference sequence) gives CDR1 PRHDT and CDR2 FYEKMQ. CDR3 length: 15 amino acids, cysteine to phenylalanine. Only the CDR3 portion is preserved as DNA: 45 bases, with reading frame beginning at the first base. V sheds 2 bases and J sheds 2 bases, leaving 10 bases between their ends. Participants in the prospective study were enrolled through a virtual design, were aged roughly 18 to 95 years, and lived in 20 to 30 United States geographic areas. Cohort assignment in the prospective study relied on participant-reported clinical history from a screening survey and a study questionnaire. ImmuneRACE Cohort 3 recovered participants were defined by two consecutive negative NP/OP PCR tests, healthcare professional clearance, or symptom resolution. Mobile phlebotomists in the prospective study collected whole blood, serum and a nasopharyngeal or oropharyngeal swab from every participant. Over a 2-month period, participants in the prospective study had the option of providing additional blood draws and questionnaires. Before DNA extraction, blood samples from the prospective study were shipped at room temperature or frozen.

This sequence uses TRBV13 and TRBJ1-3, and perhaps TRBD1 as D gene, on 5 matching bases. The TCR originated in a man aged 25 to 45 who had recovered from COVID-19. Material for sequencing was PBMCs or T cells enriched from blood (not recorded which). This receptor has the CDR3 CASSLIRGPGNTIYF. In nucleotide form, the sequence is TGTGCCAGCAGCTTAATTAGGGGTCCTGGAAACACCATATATTTT.